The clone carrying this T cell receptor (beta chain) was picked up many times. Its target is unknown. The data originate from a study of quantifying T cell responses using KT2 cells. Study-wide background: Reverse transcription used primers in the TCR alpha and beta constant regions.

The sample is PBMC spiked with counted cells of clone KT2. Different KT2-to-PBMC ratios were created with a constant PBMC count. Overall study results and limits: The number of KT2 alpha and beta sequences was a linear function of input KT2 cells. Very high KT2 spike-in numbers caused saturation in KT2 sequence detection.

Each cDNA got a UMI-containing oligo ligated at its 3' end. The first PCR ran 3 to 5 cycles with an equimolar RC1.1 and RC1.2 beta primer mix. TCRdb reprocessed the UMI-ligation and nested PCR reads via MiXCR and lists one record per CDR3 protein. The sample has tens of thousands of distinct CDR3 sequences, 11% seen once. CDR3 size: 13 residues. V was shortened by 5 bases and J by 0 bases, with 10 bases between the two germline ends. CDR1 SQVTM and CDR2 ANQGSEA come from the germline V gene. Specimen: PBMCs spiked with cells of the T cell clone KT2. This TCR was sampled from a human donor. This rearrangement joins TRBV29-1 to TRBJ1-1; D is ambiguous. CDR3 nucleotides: TGCAGCGTTCTACGTCATCTGAACACTGAAGCTTTCTTT. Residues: CSVLRHLNTEAFF.